The 20 T cell receptor beta chains listed next were all sequenced from one sample in a study of lymphopenia after photon versus proton radiotherapy. TCRdb's copy holds only in-frame clones and misses some; the assay was immunoSEQ multiplex PCR. Found here are approximately 80,000 clones, around 83% of them singletons; the top ten hold around 1.5%. Here the sequenced sample was peripheral blood, taken from a patient treated with proton-based radiotherapy. These receptor sequences come from a man aged 55 to 69 with pancreatic cancer.

The chain carries TRBV2 and TRBJ2-7; 9 bases are a match to TRBD2. Germline V gene data show CDR1 as SNHLY and CDR2 as FYNNEI. Germline trimming cut 6 bases from V and 4 bases from J; bases unmatched to any gene: 7. The CDR3 length is 14 residues. The CDR3 DNA reads as TGTGCCAGCAGAGGACTAGCGACCCCGTACGAGCAGTACTTC. The encoded protein is CASRGLATPYEQYF.

The V call is TRBV28, the J call TRBJ2-4, with D perhaps given as TRBD1 or TRBD2 (6 bases each). V was pared by 2 bases and J by 3 bases, with 14 bases between. Germline CDR1 is MDHEN and CDR2 is SYDVKM. The CDR3 is 16 residues long. The DNA of the CDR3 is TGTGCCAGCAGTTTAGGAGGGGGGACTGACAAAAACATTCAGTACTTC. Its protein product is CASSLGGGTDKNIQYF.

The CDR3 sequence is CASSQGGPEAFF. The DNA for the CDR3 is TGTGCCAGCAGCCAAGGGGGCCCTGAAGCTTTCTTT. This chain connects TRBV28 to TRBJ1-1; the match to TRBD1 covers 7 bases. This CDR3 has 12 amino acids. Germline V CDR1 and CDR2: MDHEN, SYDVKM. The J segment lost 6 bases and the V segment lost 6 bases, leaving 4 bases of the junction unmatched.

The chain couples TRBV18 to TRBJ1-5; D is unresolved. V was trimmed by 2 bases and J by 0 bases, leaving 8 bases between them. Germline lookup yields CDR1 KGHSH and CDR2 LQKENI. There are 15 residues in the CDR3. The CDR3 spells CASSPGAISNQPQHF. The CDR3 nucleotides read TGTGCCAGCTCACCAGGAGCTATTAGCAATCAGCCCCAGCATTTT.

The chain has TRBV9 and TRBJ2-1, with TRBD2 matching 11 bases. The CDR3 consists of 16 residues. CDR1 is SGDLS, CDR2 YYNGEE, per germline. V lost 2 bases to trimming and J lost 5 bases; unmatched junction nucleotides: 6. The CDR3 protein is CASSVGTSGRHNEQFF. CDR3 nucleotide sequence: TGTGCCAGCAGCGTCGGGACTAGCGGTCGCCACAATGAGCAGTTCTTC.

The rearrangement uses TRBV4-1 and TRBJ2-1; D call uncertain. V was cut by 2 bases and J by 9 bases, with 8 bases left in between. Germline loops: CDR1 MGHRA, CDR2 YSYEKL. There are 12 residues in the CDR3. In DNA, the CDR3 is TGCGCCAGCAGCCAACTAGGCGGTGAGCAGTTCTTC. Residues: CASSQLGGEQFF.

CDR3 region: CASTMRGEGESQPQHF. The DNA of the CDR3 is TGTGCCAGTACCATGCGAGGGGAAGGGGAAAGCCAGCCCCAGCATTTT. The chain combines TRBV19 with TRBJ1-5; possibly TRBD1 for D (5 bases). Germline CDR1 and CDR2: LNHDA and SQIVND (reference sequence). The CDR3 is made up of 16 amino acids. V was clipped by 7 bases and J by 7 bases, with 23 bases between them.

A remark on this clone: The DNA is omitted, as the CDR3 cannot be located on it reliably, and the CDR3 follows TCRdb's listing. This chain joins TRBV25-1 and TRBJ2-5; the table's D call, TRBD2, has no DNA check behind it. From germline, CDR1 is MGHDK and CDR2 SYGVNS. Ends included, the CDR3 has 13 residues. This chain's CDR3 is CASSTSSALEQYF.

V gene TRBV30 combines with J gene TRBJ2-7; D not certain. The V end was cut by 3 bases, the J end by 3 bases, with 15 bases between. The V gene's germline CDR1 is GTSNPN and CDR2 SVGIG (reference sequence). The CDR3 spans 14 residues. The CDR3 protein is CAWRASHLIYEQYF. The CDR3 bases are TGTGCCTGGAGGGCGAGCCACTTAATCTACGAGCAGTACTTC.

The genes are TRBV30 and TRBJ2-7; a possible D gene is TRBD1 (5 bases). Germline V gene lookup returns CDR1 GTSNPN and CDR2 SVGIG (reference sequence). The CDR3 is made up of 14 amino acids. V lost 2 bases and J 2 bases, leaving 13 bases between the germline ends. CDR3 DNA sequence: TGTGCCTGGAGTTTTAAGGGGTCAGCCTACGAGCAGTACTTC. Its protein is CAWSFKGSAYEQYF.

The gene calls are TRBV25-1 and TRBJ1-3, with D unresolved. CDR1 and CDR2 (germline): MGHDK, SYGVNS. The length of the CDR3 is 15 residues. V was trimmed by 6 bases and J by 2 bases, leaving 14 bases between them. CDR3: CASSVAVAAGNTIYF. CDR3 in DNA: TGTGCCAGCAGCGTTGCGGTGGCGGCTGGAAACACCATATATTTT.

The chain joins TRBV9 to TRBJ1-1; the D gene is possibly TRBD1 (5 bases). This CDR3 is built from 16 residues. V lost 3 bases and J lost 1, with 16 bases in between. In germline, CDR1 is SGDLS, CDR2 YYNGEE. Here the CDR3 reads CASSAPQGEKNTEAFF. CDR3 in DNA: TGTGCCAGCAGCGCGCCCCAGGGAGAGAAGAACACTGAAGCTTTCTTT.

This chain joins TRBV4-3 and TRBJ2-2; the D is unclear. This CDR3 is built from 13 residues. CDR1 is LGHNA and CDR2 is YSLEER in the germline V gene. Trimming shortened V by 0 bases and J by 7 bases, and 6 bases separated the two germline ends. CDR3 region: CASSQDQDGELFF. In DNA, the CDR3 is TGCGCCAGCAGCCAAGATCAGGACGGGGAGCTGTTTTTT.

The gene calls are TRBV19 and TRBJ2-5; D may correspond to TRBD1 or TRBD2 (5 bases each). Germline-derived CDR1 and CDR2 are LNHDA and SQIVND (reference sequence). The V end lost 8 bases, the J end lost 5 bases, and 24 bases lay between the germline ends. CDR3 length equals 16 residues. CDR3 residues: CASSTLRGESQETQYF. Written as DNA, the CDR3 is TGTGCCAGTTCTACCCTCAGAGGGGAGAGTCAGGAGACCCAGTACTTC.

The chain carries TRBV4-3 and TRBJ2-7; 8 bases fit TRBD2. Germline V gene data show CDR1 as LGHNA and CDR2 as YSLEER. The CDR3 contains 18 residues. V lost 4 bases and J lost 7; bases outside the gene matches: 21. This CDR3 is CASSRQKTTSGLWEEQYF. The DNA for the CDR3 is TGCGCCAGCAGCCGACAGAAAACCACTAGCGGTTTATGGGAGGAGCAGTACTTC.

V usage is TRBV7-2 and J usage is TRBJ2-2, with TRBD1 identical over 10 bases. CDR1 is SGHTA and CDR2 is FQGNSA in the germline V gene. The CDR3 is 15 amino acids. Unmatched junction bases numbered 8, after V lost 7 bases and J lost 6 bases. CDR3: CASNPTGGSSGELFF. The CDR3 coding sequence is TGTGCCAGCAATCCGACAGGGGGCTCATCCGGGGAGCTGTTTTTT.

The rearrangement links TRBV30 to TRBJ2-3; D assignment may be TRBD1 or TRBD2 (5 bases each). The CDR3 is made up of 16 amino acids. V lost 5 bases and J lost 4, with 22 bases in between. Germline V lookup: CDR1 GTSNPN, CDR2 SVGIG (reference sequence). The CDR3 reads CAWGHEGRRIADTQYF. The CDR3 DNA reads as TGTGCCTGGGGGCATGAGGGGCGCAGAATAGCAGATACGCAGTATTTT.

The chain uses TRBV18 and TRBJ2-4, with D possibly TRBD1 on 5 matching bases. The V end lost 5 bases, the J end lost 5 bases, and 16 bases lay between the germline ends. Germline CDR1 KGHSH, CDR2 LQKENI. The CDR3 is 15 amino acids. DNA of the CDR3: TGTGCCAGCTCATCAGGGCCTACACCTCAAAACATTCAGTACTTC. Encoded protein: CASSSGPTPQNIQYF.

This chain uses TRBV6-1 with TRBJ2-1; TRBD2 matches at 10 bases. From germline, CDR1 is MNHNS and CDR2 SASEGT. V lost 6 bases to trimming and J lost 5 bases; unmatched junction nucleotides: 4. The CDR3 is 14 amino acids. CDR3 DNA sequence: TGTGCCAGCAGGGGACTAGCGACTAACAATGAGCAGTTCTTC. Its protein is CASRGLATNNEQFF.

The J gene is TRBJ1-2, the V gene TRBV28; D gene ambiguous. Per the germline V gene, CDR1 is MDHEN and CDR2 is SYDVKM. The length of the CDR3 is 15 residues. The germline V and J ends were trimmed by 2 bases and 5 bases, with 15 bases remaining between them. The CDR3 sequence: CASSLLDGYRYGYTF. CDR3 nucleotides: TGTGCCAGCAGTTTACTGGATGGGTACCGGTATGGCTACACCTTC.